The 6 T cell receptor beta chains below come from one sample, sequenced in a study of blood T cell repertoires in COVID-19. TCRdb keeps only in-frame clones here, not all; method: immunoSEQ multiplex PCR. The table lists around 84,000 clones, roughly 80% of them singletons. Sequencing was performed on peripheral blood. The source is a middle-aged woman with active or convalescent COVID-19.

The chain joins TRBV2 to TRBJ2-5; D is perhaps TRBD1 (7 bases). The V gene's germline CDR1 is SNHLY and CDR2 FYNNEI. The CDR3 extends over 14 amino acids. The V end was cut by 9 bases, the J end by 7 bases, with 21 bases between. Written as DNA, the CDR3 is TGTGCCAGTTTGCGGGACAGCTCCGGTGTGACCCAGTACTTC. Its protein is CASLRDSSGVTQYF.

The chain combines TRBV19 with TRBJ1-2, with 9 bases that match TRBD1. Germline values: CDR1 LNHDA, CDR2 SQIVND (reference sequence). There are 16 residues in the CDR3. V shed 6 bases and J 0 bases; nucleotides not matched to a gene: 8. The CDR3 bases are TGTGCCAGTAGCTTACAGGGGGCGATTCCTAACTATGGCTACACCTTC. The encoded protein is CASSLQGAIPNYGYTF.

CDR3 DNA: TGCGCCAGCAGCCAAGAGTTTGGCGGGGTTTCCTACGAGCAGTACTTC. Translation: CASSQEFGGVSYEQYF. The chain joins TRBV4-3 to TRBJ2-7; D is perhaps TRBD2 (6 bases). This CDR3 is built from 16 residues. Per germline, CDR1 LGHNA and CDR2 YSLEER. V was pared by 0 bases and J by 1 base, with 13 bases between.

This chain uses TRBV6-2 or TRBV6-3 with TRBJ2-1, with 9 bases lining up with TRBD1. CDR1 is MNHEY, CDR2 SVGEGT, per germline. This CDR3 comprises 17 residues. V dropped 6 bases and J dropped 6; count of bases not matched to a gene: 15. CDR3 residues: CASSLSRWTGDLNEQFF. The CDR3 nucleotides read TGTGCCAGCAGCCTTTCAAGATGGACAGGGGATCTCAATGAGCAGTTCTTC.

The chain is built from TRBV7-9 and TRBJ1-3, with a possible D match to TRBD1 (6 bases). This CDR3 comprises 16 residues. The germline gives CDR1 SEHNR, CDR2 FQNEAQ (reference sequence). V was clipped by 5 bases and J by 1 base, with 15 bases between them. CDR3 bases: TGTGCCAGCAGCGCAATCGCAGGGGTTTCTGGAAACACCATATATTTT. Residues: CASSAIAGVSGNTIYF.

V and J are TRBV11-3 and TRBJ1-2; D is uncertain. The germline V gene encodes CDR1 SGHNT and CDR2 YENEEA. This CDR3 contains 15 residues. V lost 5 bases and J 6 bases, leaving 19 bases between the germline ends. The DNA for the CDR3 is TGTGCCAGCAGCCCACGGGAAGCCCCGCGCGATGGCTACACCTTC. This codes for CASSPREAPRDGYTF.